A single sample is the source of the 13 T cell receptor beta chains below, sequenced in a study of CD8 T cells in Susac syndrome. An input of about 0.5 to 1 ug of RNA was subjected to reverse transcription using random hexamers. TCRdb reprocessed the immunoSEQ multiplex PCR reads with MiXCR, giving one entry per CDR3 protein. The sample lists around 200,000 distinct CDR3 sequences, around 95% occurring once. The specimen was CD4+ T cells from PBMCs. These receptors were collected from a human donor in good health.

This clonotype was recorded only once. The rearrangement joins TRBV7-9 to TRBJ2-1; D perhaps matches TRBD1 (5 bases). V was trimmed by 5 bases and J by 10 bases, leaving 12 bases between them. The CDR3 runs to 12 residues. Germline V gene lookup returns CDR1 SEHNR and CDR2 FQNEAQ (reference sequence). The CDR3 here is CASSPARQEQFF. The DNA of the CDR3 is TGTGCCAGCAGCCCCGCCCGACAGGAGCAGTTCTTC.

The CDR3 protein is CASSPDTGELFF. CDR3 DNA: TGTGCCAGCAGCCCGGACACCGGGGAGCTGTTTTTT. The rearrangement uses TRBV14 and TRBJ2-2, with D unclear. Germline V gene data show CDR1 as SGHDN and CDR2 as FVKESK. The germline V and J ends were trimmed by 4 bases and 3 bases, with 3 bases remaining between them. The CDR3 runs 12 residues.

This rearrangement joins TRBV20-1 to TRBJ2-5; 11 nucleotides match TRBD2. Trimming cost V 5 bases and J 6 bases; bases outside gene matches: 11. Germline values: CDR1 DFQATT, CDR2 SNEGSKA (reference sequence). The CDR3 covers 15 residues. This chain's CDR3 is CSAGELAGAVKTQYF. The CDR3 coding sequence is TGCAGTGCTGGTGAACTAGCGGGGGCTGTTAAGACCCAGTACTTC.

The chain joins TRBV5-4 to TRBJ2-4; no definite D call. The CDR3 contains 19 residues. CDR1 is SGHNT and CDR2 is YYREEE in the germline V gene (reference sequence). The ends were cut back, 1 base at V and 0 bases at J, with 20 bases in the middle. The CDR3 reads CASSLLVLVTLIAKNIQYF. CDR3 sequence (DNA): TGTGCCAGCAGCTTGTTGGTCCTAGTAACCTTAATAGCCAAAAACATTCAGTACTTC.

J is TRBJ1-4 and V is TRBV3-1; D not resolved. The germline gives CDR1 LGHDT, CDR2 YNNKEL (reference sequence). V shed 3 bases and J shed 5 bases, with 7 bases lying between them. This CDR3 is built from 13 residues. The CDR3 loop is CASSHGSNEKLFF. As DNA, the CDR3 is TGTGCCAGCAGCCACGGAAGCAATGAAAAACTGTTTTTT.

The chain joins TRBV12-3 or TRBV12-4 to TRBJ2-5, with D perhaps matching TRBD1 (6 bases). Deletions cut 6 bases from V and 5 bases from J, with 13 bases between. The CDR3 has 13 residues. CDR3 region: CASSRQDRETQYF. In nucleotides, the CDR3 is TGTGCCAGCAGCCGTCAAGACAGGGAGACCCAGTACTTC.

This rearrangement joins TRBV7-8 to TRBJ1-2; 7 bases are shared with TRBD1. The CDR3 sequence is 16 residues long. From germline, CDR1 is SGHVS and CDR2 FQNEAQ. J lost 4 bases, V lost 5 bases, and 13 bases had no gene match. CDR3 coding DNA: TGTGCCAGCAGCCCTCGACAGGGAGCCGGGCGCTATGGCTACACCTTC. Protein: CASSPRQGAGRYGYTF.

The chain carries TRBV28 and TRBJ2-1; TRBD1 or TRBD2 may be the D gene (5 bases each). Germline-derived CDR1 and CDR2 are MDHEN and SYDVKM. The V end was cut by 7 bases, the J end by 4 bases, with 14 bases between. The CDR3 totals 14 residues. CDR3 protein: CASTPPGQYNEQFF. Here the CDR3 DNA reads TGTGCCAGCACCCCTCCGGGGCAGTACAATGAGCAGTTCTTC.

The chain uses TRBV30 and TRBJ2-5, with 9 nucleotides matching TRBD1. V lost 4 bases, J lost 5 bases, and 8 bases stayed unmatched. This CDR3 contains 14 residues. The germline V gene encodes CDR1 GTSNPN and CDR2 SVGIG (reference sequence). CDR3 in DNA: TGTGCCTGGAAAACAGGGGGCCGGAGTGAGACCCAGTACTTC. This codes for CAWKTGGRSETQYF.

The chain employs TRBV20-1 and TRBJ2-1, with 9 bases matching TRBD2. Germline lookup yields CDR1 DFQATT and CDR2 SNEGSKA (reference sequence). J was trimmed by 7 bases and V by 0 bases; bases with no gene match: 13. The CDR3 sequence is 17 residues long. In DNA form, the CDR3 reads TGCAGTGCTAGAGATCCCAGCGGGAGGCCCCTTAGAAATGAGCAGTTCTTC. It specifies CSARDPSGRPLRNEQFF.

This chain connects TRBV6-1 to TRBJ2-2, with D possibly TRBD2 on 6 matching bases. Germline CDR1 and CDR2: MNHNS and SASEGT. The CDR3 is made up of 15 amino acids. The V end lost 7 bases, the J end lost 6 bases, and 18 bases lay between the germline ends. The chain's CDR3 is CASMKDPGRPGELFF. The CDR3 DNA is TGTGCCAGCATGAAGGATCCCGGGAGACCCGGGGAGCTGTTTTTT.

This sequence joins TRBV6-5 and TRBJ2-1; 11 bases are shared with TRBD2. V lost 5 bases to trimming and J lost 0 bases; unmatched junction nucleotides: 0. Germline V CDR1 and CDR2: MNHEY, SVGAGI. The length of the CDR3 is 15 residues. The CDR3 DNA reads TGTGCCAGCAGTACTAGCGGGAGCTCCTACAATGAGCAGTTCTTC. Its protein is CASSTSGSSYNEQFF.

This clonotype was picked up a small number of times. The V gene is TRBV6-5, the J gene TRBJ2-3, with D perhaps TRBD2 (5 bases). The CDR3 covers 13 residues. Germline assignment: CDR1 MNHEY and CDR2 SVGAGI. V shed 6 bases and J shed 2 bases, with 9 bases lying between them. The chain's CDR3 is CASRDFNTDTQYF. The CDR3, as DNA: TGTGCCAGCAGGGACTTTAACACAGATACGCAGTATTTT.